The clone carrying this TCR beta chain occurred once. Its antigen remains unknown. The entry originates in a study of blood T cells in healthy people across ages. It was with a sample-barcoded 5' primer and a J-beta primer mix that a second PCR of roughly 6 to 11 cycles was run. Every cDNA was tagged by a template-switch adaptor with 12 random nucleotides. One entry per CDR3 protein results from TCRdb running MiXCR on the 5' RACE reads. The table records some 690,000 distinct CDR3 sequences, 22% of them present only once. Per sample, a minimum of 6 million PBMCs were isolated. Germline-derived CDR1 and CDR2 are SGHDT and YYEEEE. The CDR3 runs to 16 residues. The study's findings and limits: The study could not conclusively compare naive and antigen-experienced cells, given its unsorted PBMCs. Compared with aged donors, long-lived donors showed fewer expanded clones, suggesting selection.

The chain couples TRBV5-6 to TRBJ2-5, with 7 bases fitting TRBD1. Gene TRBJ2-1 matches the end of the DNA better, so the J call may be wrong. The source is a man between 65 and 80 years old in good health. Sample: blood. This CDR3 is CASSLGVLQGENEQFF. As DNA, the CDR3 is TGTGCCAGCAGCTTGGGAGTGTTGCAGGGGGAAAATGAGCAGTTCTTC.